Presented here are 27 T cell receptor beta chains from one specimen sequenced in a study of regulatory T cells (dated by TCRdb to 2016 to 2019). Broader findings and caveats from the paper: Hydrophobic residues at CDR3 positions 6 and 7 were enriched in conventional CD4+ T cells from CD3G-deficient patients, suggesting more self-reactive specificities.

These receptors are not linked to any known antigen. The receptor library was made with the immunoSEQ multiplex PCR assay. For the multiplex PCR, 52 forward TRBV primers and 13 reverse TRBJ primers were used, and amplification bias was corrected with both assay-based and computational methods. As stored in TCRdb, this immuneACCESS dataset retains in-frame rearrangements with V and J assigned. A fraction of the clones does not appear; measured against another copy, unresolved V genes explain less than half of the discrepancy, and the remainder lacks a known reason. Present in this sample are some 20,000 clones, about 88% of which were seen just once. The ten largest account for about 1.3% of the sample. The sequenced material came from conventional CD4+ T cells sorted from blood. The receptors come from a child under 18 with CD3G deficiency.

This rearrangement joins TRBV6-1 to TRBJ1-2, with D possibly TRBD1 on 5 matching bases. The V gene lost 4 bases and the J gene lost 4 bases, with 7 bases spanning the gap. The CDR3 is 12 residues long. CDR1 MNHNS and CDR2 SASEGT come from the germline V gene. The CDR3 DNA sequence: TGTGCCAGCAGTGCTGGGACCTATGGCTACACCTTC. Translation: CASSAGTYGYTF.

The sample holds a few counts of this clone. The chain carries TRBV6-1 and TRBJ1-2; 7 bases map to TRBD1. In germline, CDR1 is MNHNS, CDR2 SASEGT. The CDR3 sequence is 13 residues long. Trimming removed 6 bases from V and 3 bases from J; junction bases left unmatched: 4. The CDR3: CASSLDRDYGYTF. The CDR3 DNA follows: TGTGCCAGCAGCCTAGACAGGGACTATGGCTACACCTTC.

The rearrangement links TRBV7-9 to TRBJ2-6; D remains unclear. This CDR3 contains 17 residues. From germline, CDR1 is SEHNR and CDR2 FQNEAQ (reference sequence). Trimming took off 0 bases at V and 0 bases at J, with 9 bases between the two ends. CDR3 sequence reads: CASSLALGISGANVLTF. In nucleotides, the CDR3 is TGTGCCAGCAGCTTAGCGCTCGGAATCTCTGGGGCCAACGTCCTGACTTTC.

The chain links TRBV5-1 to TRBJ2-5; 7 positions agree with TRBD2. CDR3 size: 15 residues. Losses at the gene ends were 1 base for V and 1 base for J; bases not matched to a gene: 4. CDR1 is SGHRS, CDR2 YFSETQ, per germline. The CDR3 DNA reads TGCGCCAGCAGCTTGAGCGGGGTTACCCAAGAGACCCAGTACTTC. It is translated as CASSLSGVTQETQYF. Full variable domain (rest looked up from reference TRBV5-1 and TRBJ2-5): KAGVTQTPRYLIKTRGQQVTLSCSPISGHRSVSWYQQTPGQGLQFLFEYFSETQRNKGNFPGRFSGRQFSNSRSEMNVSTLELGDSALYLCASSLSGVTQETQYFGPGTRLLVL.

This rearrangement joins TRBV27 to TRBJ2-1; no clear D. CDR1 and CDR2 from the germline V gene are MNHEY and SMNVEV (reference sequence). V lost 4 bases and J lost 5, with 9 bases in between. The CDR3 loop spans 13 amino acids. The CDR3 sequence is CASSSERNNEQFF. CDR3 in DNA: TGTGCCAGCAGTTCCGAAAGGAACAATGAGCAGTTCTTC.

The CDR3 coding sequence is TGCGCCAGCAGACACCGGGACTACACAGATACGCAGTATTTT. This translates into CASRHRDYTDTQYF. The rearrangement uses TRBV5-1 and TRBJ2-3; 7 nucleotides match TRBD2. CDR1 is SGHRS and CDR2 is YFSETQ in the germline V gene. This CDR3 has 14 amino acids. After removal of 5 bases from V and 2 bases from J, the junction contained 5 bases not matched to a gene. Looking up the rest from reference TRBV5-1 and TRBJ2-3 gives the full variable domain: KAGVTQTPRYLIKTRGQQVTLSCSPISGHRSVSWYQQTPGQGLQFLFEYFSETQRNKGNFPGRFSGRQFSNSRSEMNVSTLELGDSALYLCASRHRDYTDTQYFGPGTRLTVL.

V is TRBV11-2 and J is TRBJ2-1; D might be TRBD2 (6 bases). Germline CDR1 reads SGHAT; CDR2 reads FQNNGV. The CDR3 runs to 12 residues. The V end was cut by 1 base, the J end by 12 bases, with 10 bases between. The CDR3 region has the DNA TGTGCCAGCAGCTTAGTTCGGGGGATGCAGTTCTTC. Translating gives CASSLVRGMQFF.

The rearrangement links TRBV18 to TRBJ2-3; D gene uncertain. Trimming took off 6 bases at V and 0 bases at J, with 10 bases between the two ends. The CDR3 length is 14 residues. Germline V gene sequence: CDR1 KGHSH, CDR2 LQKENI. As DNA, the CDR3 is TGTGCCAGCTCTAACCCTTCTAGCACAGATACGCAGTATTTT. It codes for CASSNPSSTDTQYF.

The chain recombines TRBV6-1 with TRBJ2-1; D perhaps matches TRBD2 (6 bases). Germline V CDR1 and CDR2: MNHNS, SASEGT. V lost 3 bases and J 7 bases, leaving 10 bases between the germline ends. This CDR3 comprises 13 residues. The CDR3 DNA sequence: TGTGCCAGCAGTGACTCGGGGGTTAATGAGCAGTTCTTC. As protein: CASSDSGVNEQFF.

The chain couples TRBV5-1 to TRBJ1-1, with 9 nucleotides matching TRBD1. The germline V gene encodes CDR1 SGHRS and CDR2 YFSETQ. The CDR3 sequence is 15 residues long. After removal of 0 bases from V and 6 bases from J, the junction contained 6 bases not matched to a gene. The chain's CDR3 is CASSLATGGSSEAFF. In nucleotides, the CDR3 is TGCGCCAGCAGCTTGGCGACAGGGGGTTCTTCTGAAGCTTTCTTT.

V gene TRBV28 combines with J gene TRBJ1-2; D uncertain. CDR1 and CDR2 from the germline V gene are MDHEN and SYDVKM. The CDR3 consists of 11 residues. Trimming removed 11 bases at V and 1 base at J, with 8 bases between. The CDR3 bases are TGTGCCGCCGGGAGTAACTATGGCTACACCTTC. The encoded protein is CAAGSNYGYTF.

V gene TRBV18 combines with J gene TRBJ2-5, with TRBD2 matching 9 bases. The DNA matches TRBJ2-7 better at its end, which makes the J call doubtful. Germline loops: CDR1 KGHSH, CDR2 LQKENI. This CDR3 contains 14 residues. The CDR3: CASSPTSGYYEQYF. CDR3 coding DNA: TGTGCCAGCTCACCCACTAGCGGGTATTACGAGCAGTACTTC.

The V gene is TRBV19, the J gene TRBJ2-1, with a tentative D call TRBD1 (5 bases). Per the germline V gene, CDR1 is LNHDA and CDR2 is SQIVND (reference sequence). V was shortened by 5 bases and J by 5 bases, with 16 bases between the two germline ends. This CDR3 comprises 15 residues. The CDR3 nucleotides are TGTGCCAGTAGTGACAGCCGTTTTGGGCACAATGAGCAGTTCTTC. It codes for CASSDSRFGHNEQFF. Combining the CDR3 with reference TRBV19 and TRBJ2-1 gives the whole variable domain DGGITQSPKYLFRKEGQNVTLSCEQNLNHDAMYWYRQDPGQGLRLIYYSQIVNDFQKGDIAEGYSVSREKKESFPLTVTSAQKNPTAFYLCASSDSRFGHNEQFFGPGTRLTVL.

In its sample, this clone was seen once. Here the CDR3 DNA reads TGTGCCAGCAGCCCGAGCGGGAGGGCGAACACCGGGGAGCTGTTTTTT. It is translated as CASSPSGRANTGELFF. The rearrangement joins TRBV28 to TRBJ2-2; TRBD2 agrees at 10 bases. Looked up from germline, CDR1 is MDHEN and CDR2 is SYDVKM. V lost 6 bases and J lost 0; bases outside the gene matches: 4. The length of the CDR3 is 16 residues.

This clone was observed once. The genes are TRBV6-1 and TRBJ1-2; 7 bases agree with TRBD1. The germline V gene encodes CDR1 MNHNS and CDR2 SASEGT. The length of the CDR3 is 15 residues. The V and J ends lost 8 bases and 4 bases, in that order; junction bases with no gene match: 13. The DNA of the CDR3 is TGTGCCAGCTCTCGGGACAGCCAGCCCTCCTATGGCTACACCTTC. Translated, it gives CASSRDSQPSYGYTF.

V usage is TRBV19 and J usage is TRBJ1-5; tentative D call: TRBD1 (5 bases). CDR1 and CDR2 (germline): LNHDA, SQIVND (reference sequence). CDR3 size: 15 residues. V gave up 7 bases and J gave up 5 bases, with 18 bases separating them. Here the CDR3 DNA reads TGTGCCAGTAAGGGGAGGGACCCTCCCCATCAGCCCCAGCATTTT. Translation gives CASKGRDPPHQPQHF. The full variable domain, with the rest looked up from reference TRBV19 and TRBJ1-5, is DGGITQSPKYLFRKEGQNVTLSCEQNLNHDAMYWYRQDPGQGLRLIYYSQIVNDFQKGDIAEGYSVSREKKESFPLTVTSAQKNPTAFYLCASKGRDPPHQPQHFGDGTRLSIL.

The rearrangement links TRBV5-1 to TRBJ1-1; D gene unclear. Germline lookup yields CDR1 SGHRS and CDR2 YFSETQ. This CDR3 is 15 amino acids long. Trimming took 3 bases from V and 1 from J, leaving 13 bases between them. The CDR3 DNA reads TGCGCCAGCAGCTATGGACTCGGCGGGAACACTGAAGCTTTCTTT. It translates to CASSYGLGGNTEAFF.

The chain has TRBV5-1 and TRBJ1-1, with TRBD1 matching 9 bases. Germline-derived CDR1 and CDR2 are SGHRS and YFSETQ. CDR3 length: 15 residues. The V segment lost 4 bases and the J segment 5 bases; nucleotides outside the gene matches: 9. As DNA, the CDR3 is TGCGCCAGCAGCCCCTTACAGGGGGCGAGGACTGAAGCTTTCTTT. It is translated as CASSPLQGARTEAFF.

The chain uses TRBV28 and TRBJ2-7; TRBD2 matches at 10 bases. Trimming cost V 5 bases and J 2 bases; bases outside gene matches: 12. Germline values: CDR1 MDHEN, CDR2 SYDVKM. This CDR3 region has 17 residues. The CDR3 spells CASSNYPLSGRAYEQYF. The CDR3 DNA sequence: TGTGCCAGCAGTAACTACCCTTTGAGCGGGAGGGCCTACGAGCAGTACTTC.

The chain uses TRBV6-1 and TRBJ2-7; 9 nucleotides agree with TRBD1. In germline, CDR1 is MNHNS, CDR2 SASEGT. The CDR3 is 16 residues long. The ends lost 4 bases at V and 4 bases at J; junction bases unmatched: 11. CDR3 sequence reads: CASSVPPTGGGYEQYF. In nucleotides, the CDR3 is TGTGCCAGCAGTGTCCCCCCGACAGGGGGTGGGTACGAGCAGTACTTC.

The V and J genes are TRBV6-1 and TRBJ2-7, with 10 bases fitting TRBD1. This CDR3 has 17 amino acids. From germline, CDR1 is MNHNS and CDR2 SASEGT. Trimming at V came to 4 bases and at J to 7 bases, leaving 16 bases not matched to a gene. The CDR3 region has the DNA TGTGCCAGCAGTGTGCAGGGCCCGGGACAGGGGCCAAGGGAGCAGTACTTC. Amino acid sequence: CASSVQGPGQGPREQYF.

V usage is TRBV19 and J usage is TRBJ1-1; D unresolved. Germline assignment: CDR1 LNHDA and CDR2 SQIVND (reference sequence). CDR3 size: 13 residues. Trimming took off 4 bases at V and 7 bases at J, with 13 bases between the two ends. CDR3 bases: TGTGCCAGTAGTACCTCATGGAGAAGTGAAGCTTTCTTT. This encodes CASSTSWRSEAFF.

The genes are TRBV7-9 and TRBJ1-2; a possible D gene is TRBD1 (5 bases). The CDR3 has 13 amino acids. CDR1 and CDR2 (germline): SEHNR, FQNEAQ (reference sequence). V dropped 3 bases and J dropped 6 bases, with 11 bases sitting between them. CDR3 loop: CASSFHGDHGYTF. The CDR3, as DNA: TGTGCCAGCAGCTTTCACGGGGACCATGGCTACACCTTC.

The CDR3 protein is CASSNRGQSSRLAKTEAFF. The CDR3, as DNA: TGTGCCAGCAGTAACCGCGGACAGTCTAGTAGACTAGCCAAAACTGAAGCTTTCTTT. The chain combines TRBV28 with TRBJ1-1; the D gene is possibly TRBD1 (6 bases). Germline V CDR1 and CDR2: MDHEN, SYDVKM. The CDR3 covers 19 residues. V was shortened by 5 bases and J by 5 bases, with 30 bases between the two germline ends. The variable domain in full, with the rest retrieved from reference TRBV28 and TRBJ1-1, is DVKVTQSSRYLVKRTGEKVFLECVQDMDHENMFWYRQDPGLGLRLIYFSYDVKMKEKGDIPEGYSVSREKKERFSLILESASTNQTSMYLCASSNRGQSSRLAKTEAFFGQGTRLTVV.

The chain is built from TRBV5-1 and TRBJ2-7, with D perhaps TRBD2 (5 bases). Germline CDR1 reads SGHRS; CDR2 reads YFSETQ. The CDR3 extends over 14 amino acids. V was cut by 0 bases and J by 2 bases, with 9 bases left in between. The chain's CDR3 is CASSLAPGTYEQYF. In DNA, the CDR3 is TGCGCCAGCAGCTTGGCTCCGGGAACCTACGAGCAGTACTTC. The whole variable domain, remainder taken from reference TRBV5-1 and TRBJ2-7, is KAGVTQTPRYLIKTRGQQVTLSCSPISGHRSVSWYQQTPGQGLQFLFEYFSETQRNKGNFPGRFSGRQFSNSRSEMNVSTLELGDSALYLCASSLAPGTYEQYFGPGTRLTVT.

The chain recombines TRBV28 with TRBJ1-1; perhaps TRBD1 as D (6 bases). Trimming took 5 bases from V and 1 from J, leaving 11 bases between them. The CDR3 has 14 residues. Germline V CDR1 and CDR2: MDHEN, SYDVKM. The CDR3 bases are TGTGCCAGCAGTCACAAGGGACAGAACACTGAAGCTTTCTTT. Its protein is CASSHKGQNTEAFF.

This chain uses TRBV7-9 with TRBJ2-1, with D possibly being TRBD2 (5 bases). The CDR3 totals 13 residues. Germline V CDR1 and CDR2: SEHNR, FQNEAQ (reference sequence). V was clipped by 3 bases and J by 6 bases, with 9 bases between them. The CDR3 sequence is CASSFSGGNEQFF. For the CDR3, the DNA is TGTGCCAGCAGCTTCTCCGGAGGCAATGAGCAGTTCTTC.